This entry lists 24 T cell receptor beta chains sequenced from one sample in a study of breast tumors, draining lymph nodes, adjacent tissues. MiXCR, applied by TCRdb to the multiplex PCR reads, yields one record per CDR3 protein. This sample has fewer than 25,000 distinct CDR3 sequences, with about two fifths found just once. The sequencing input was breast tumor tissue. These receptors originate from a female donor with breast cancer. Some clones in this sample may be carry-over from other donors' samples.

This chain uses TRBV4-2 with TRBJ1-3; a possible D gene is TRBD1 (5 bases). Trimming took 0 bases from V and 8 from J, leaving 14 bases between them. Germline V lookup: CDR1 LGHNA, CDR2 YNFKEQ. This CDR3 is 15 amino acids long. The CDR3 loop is CASSQDRVVGDTIYF. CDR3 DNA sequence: TGTGCCAGCAGCCAAGATAGGGTCGTGGGGGACACCATATATTTT.

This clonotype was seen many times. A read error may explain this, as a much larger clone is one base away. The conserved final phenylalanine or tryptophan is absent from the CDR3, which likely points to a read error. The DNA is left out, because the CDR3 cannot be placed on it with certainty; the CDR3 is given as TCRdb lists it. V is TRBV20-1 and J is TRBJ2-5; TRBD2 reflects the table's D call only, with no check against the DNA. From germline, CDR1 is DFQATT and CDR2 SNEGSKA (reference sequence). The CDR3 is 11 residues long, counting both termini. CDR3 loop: CSARDLGLDAI.

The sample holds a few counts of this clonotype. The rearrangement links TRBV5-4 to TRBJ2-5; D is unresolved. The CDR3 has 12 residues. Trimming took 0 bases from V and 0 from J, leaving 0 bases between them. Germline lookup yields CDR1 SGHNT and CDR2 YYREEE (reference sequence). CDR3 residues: CASSLDQETQYF. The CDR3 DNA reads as TGTGCCAGCAGCTTGGACCAAGAGACCCAGTACTTC. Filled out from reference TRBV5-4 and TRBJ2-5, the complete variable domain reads ETGVTQSPTHLIKTRGQQVTLRCSSQSGHNTVSWYQQALGQGPQFIFQYYREEENGRGNFPPRFSGLQFPNYSSELNVNALELDDSALYLCASSLDQETQYFGPGTRLLVL.

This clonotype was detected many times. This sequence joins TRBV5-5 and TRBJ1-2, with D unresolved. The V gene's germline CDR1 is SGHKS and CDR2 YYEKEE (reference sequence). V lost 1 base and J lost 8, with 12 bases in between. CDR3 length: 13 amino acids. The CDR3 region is CASSLYLQSGYTF. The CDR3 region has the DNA TGTGCCAGCAGCTTGTATCTCCAGAGCGGCTACACCTTC.

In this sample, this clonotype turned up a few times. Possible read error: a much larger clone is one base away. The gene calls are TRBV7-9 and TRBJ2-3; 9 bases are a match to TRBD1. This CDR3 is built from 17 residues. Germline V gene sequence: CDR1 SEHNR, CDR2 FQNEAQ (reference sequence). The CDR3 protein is CASSHRTGVPGTDPQYF. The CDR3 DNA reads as TGTGCCAGCAGCCACCGGACAGGGGTGCCGGGCACAGATCCGCAGTATTTT.

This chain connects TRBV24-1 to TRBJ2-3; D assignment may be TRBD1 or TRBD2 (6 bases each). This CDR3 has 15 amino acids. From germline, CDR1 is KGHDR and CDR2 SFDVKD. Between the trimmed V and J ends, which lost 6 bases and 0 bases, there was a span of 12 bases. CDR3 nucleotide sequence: TGTGCCACCAGTCGTAAAGGGGGGAGCACAGATACGCAGTATTTT. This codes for CATSRKGGSTDTQYF.

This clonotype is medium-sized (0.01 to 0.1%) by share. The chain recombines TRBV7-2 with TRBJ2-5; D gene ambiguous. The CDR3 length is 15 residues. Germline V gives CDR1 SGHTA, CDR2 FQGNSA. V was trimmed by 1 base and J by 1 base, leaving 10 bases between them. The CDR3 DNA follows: TGTGCCAGCAGCTTAGGTATAGCATCCCAAGAGACCCAGTACTTC. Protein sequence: CASSLGIASQETQYF.

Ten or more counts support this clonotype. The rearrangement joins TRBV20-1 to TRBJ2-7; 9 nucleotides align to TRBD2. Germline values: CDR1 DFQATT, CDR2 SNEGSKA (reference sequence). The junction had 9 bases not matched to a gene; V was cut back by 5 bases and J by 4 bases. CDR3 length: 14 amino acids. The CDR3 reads CSAPLAGRVYEQYF. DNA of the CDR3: TGCAGTGCTCCACTAGCGGGTCGCGTTTACGAGCAGTACTTC.

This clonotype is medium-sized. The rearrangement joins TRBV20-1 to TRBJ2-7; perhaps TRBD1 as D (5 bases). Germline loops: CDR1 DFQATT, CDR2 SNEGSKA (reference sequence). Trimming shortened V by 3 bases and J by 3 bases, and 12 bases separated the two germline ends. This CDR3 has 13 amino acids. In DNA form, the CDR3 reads TGCAGTGCTAGTAGGGGCCTACACTACGAGCAGTACTTC. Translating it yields CSASRGLHYEQYF.

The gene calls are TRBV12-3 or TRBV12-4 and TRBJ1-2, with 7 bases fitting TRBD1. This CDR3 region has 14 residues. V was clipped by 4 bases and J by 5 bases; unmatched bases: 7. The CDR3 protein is CASSSRQGGYGYTF. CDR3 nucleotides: TGTGCCAGCAGTTCCCGACAGGGAGGGTATGGCTACACCTTC.

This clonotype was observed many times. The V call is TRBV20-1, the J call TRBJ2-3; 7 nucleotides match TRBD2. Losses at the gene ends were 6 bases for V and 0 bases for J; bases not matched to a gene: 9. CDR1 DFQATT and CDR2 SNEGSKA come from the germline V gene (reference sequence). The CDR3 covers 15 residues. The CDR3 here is CSALILAFSTDTQYF. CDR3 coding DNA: TGCAGTGCGCTCATACTAGCGTTCAGCACAGATACGCAGTATTTT.

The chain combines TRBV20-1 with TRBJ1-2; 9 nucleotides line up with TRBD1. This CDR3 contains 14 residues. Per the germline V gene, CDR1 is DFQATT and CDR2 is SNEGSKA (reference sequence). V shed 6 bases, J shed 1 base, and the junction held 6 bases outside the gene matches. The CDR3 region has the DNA TGCAGTGCCCCTCCGGGACAGGGTAACTATGGCTACACCTTC. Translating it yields CSAPPGQGNYGYTF.

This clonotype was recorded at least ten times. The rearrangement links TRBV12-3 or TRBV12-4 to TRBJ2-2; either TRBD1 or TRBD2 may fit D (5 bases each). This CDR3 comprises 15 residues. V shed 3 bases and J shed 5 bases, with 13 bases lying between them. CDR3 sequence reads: CASSFTGTGTGELFF. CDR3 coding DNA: TGTGCCAGCAGTTTTACGGGGACGGGGACCGGGGAGCTGTTTTTT.

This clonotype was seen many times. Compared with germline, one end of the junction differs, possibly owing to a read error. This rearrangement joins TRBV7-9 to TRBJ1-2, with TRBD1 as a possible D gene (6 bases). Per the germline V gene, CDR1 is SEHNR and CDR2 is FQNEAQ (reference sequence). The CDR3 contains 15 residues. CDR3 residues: CASSLAGRDNYGYPF. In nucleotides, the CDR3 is TGTGCCAGCAGCTTAGCGGGTCGGGACAATTATGGCTACCCCTTC.

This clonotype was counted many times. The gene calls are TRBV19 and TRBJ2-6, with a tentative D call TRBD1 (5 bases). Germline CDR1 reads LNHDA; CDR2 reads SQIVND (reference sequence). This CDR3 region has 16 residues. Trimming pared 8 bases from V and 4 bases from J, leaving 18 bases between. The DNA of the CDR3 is TGTGCCAGTCTGGGCAGGGATCGTACCGGGGCCAACGTCCTGACTTTC. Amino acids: CASLGRDRTGANVLTF.

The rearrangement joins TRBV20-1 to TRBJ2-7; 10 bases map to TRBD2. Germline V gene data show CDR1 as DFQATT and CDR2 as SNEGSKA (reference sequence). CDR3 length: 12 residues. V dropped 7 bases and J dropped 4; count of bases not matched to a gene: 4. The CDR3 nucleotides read TGCAGTGGAGCGGGAGGGGATTACGAGCAGTACTTC. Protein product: CSGAGGDYEQYF.

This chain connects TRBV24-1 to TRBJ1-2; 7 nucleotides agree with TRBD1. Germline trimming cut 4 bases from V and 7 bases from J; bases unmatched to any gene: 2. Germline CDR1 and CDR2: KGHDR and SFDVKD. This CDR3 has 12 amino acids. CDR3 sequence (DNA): TGTGCCACCAGTGACGACAGGGCTGGCTACACCTTC. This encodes CATSDDRAGYTF.

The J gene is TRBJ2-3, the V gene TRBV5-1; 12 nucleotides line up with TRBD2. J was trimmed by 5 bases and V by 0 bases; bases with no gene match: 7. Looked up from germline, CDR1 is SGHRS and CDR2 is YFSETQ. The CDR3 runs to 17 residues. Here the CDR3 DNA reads TGCGCCAGCAGCTTGGCCGTTCTAGCGGGGGGGCGAGATACGCAGTATTTT. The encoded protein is CASSLAVLAGGRDTQYF.

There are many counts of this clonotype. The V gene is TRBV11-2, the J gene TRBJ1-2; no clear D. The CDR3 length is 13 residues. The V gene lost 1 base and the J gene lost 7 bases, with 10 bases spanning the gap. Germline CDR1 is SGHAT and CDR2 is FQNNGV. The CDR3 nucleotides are TGTGCCAGCAGCTTAGTTGCTGATTCTGGCTACACCTTC. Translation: CASSLVADSGYTF.

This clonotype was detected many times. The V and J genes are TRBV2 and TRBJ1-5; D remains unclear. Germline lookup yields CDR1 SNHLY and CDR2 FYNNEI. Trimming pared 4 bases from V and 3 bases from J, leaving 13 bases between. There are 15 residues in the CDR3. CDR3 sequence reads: CASSGTVGFNQPQHF. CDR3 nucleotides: TGTGCCAGCAGTGGTACGGTGGGGTTCAATCAGCCCCAGCATTTT.

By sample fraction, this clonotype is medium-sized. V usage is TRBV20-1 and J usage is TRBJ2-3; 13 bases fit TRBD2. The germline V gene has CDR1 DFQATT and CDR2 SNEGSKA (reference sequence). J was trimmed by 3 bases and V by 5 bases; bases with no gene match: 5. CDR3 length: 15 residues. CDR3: CSAWTSGSITDTQYF. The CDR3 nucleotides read TGCAGTGCTTGGACTAGCGGGAGTATTACAGATACGCAGTATTTT.

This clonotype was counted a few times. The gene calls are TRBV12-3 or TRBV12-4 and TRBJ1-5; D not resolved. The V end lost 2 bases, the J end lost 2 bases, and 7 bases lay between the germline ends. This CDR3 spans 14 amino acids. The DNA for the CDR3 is TGTGCCAGCAGTTTATGGGCCGGCAATCAGCCCCAGCATTTT. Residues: CASSLWAGNQPQHF.

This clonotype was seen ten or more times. This chain's CDR3 is CASPRDRDYNEQFF. The CDR3 region has the DNA TGTGCCAGTCCCCGGGACAGGGACTACAATGAGCAGTTCTTC. This chain connects TRBV5-8 to TRBJ2-1; 9 bases map to TRBD1. V was clipped by 8 bases and J by 3 bases; unmatched bases: 6. Germline CDR1 and CDR2: SGHTS and YDEGEE. The CDR3 sequence is 14 residues long.

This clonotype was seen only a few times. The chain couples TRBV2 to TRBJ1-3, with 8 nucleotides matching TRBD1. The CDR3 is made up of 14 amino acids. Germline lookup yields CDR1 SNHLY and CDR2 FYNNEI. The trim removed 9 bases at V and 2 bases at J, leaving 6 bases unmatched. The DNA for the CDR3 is TGTGCCAGTCAAGGACAGGGCGCTGGAAACACCATATATTTT. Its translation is CASQGQGAGNTIYF.